The 3 T cell receptor beta chains below all came from one sample that was sequenced in a study of T cell clonality in common variable immunodeficiency. Their specific antigens are unknown. Study findings and constraints: Reportedly, TCR beta sequences from common variable immunodeficiency showed fewer deletions and N-nucleotide insertions.

TCRdb's table, derived via immunoSEQ multiplex PCR, lists solely in-frame clones and lacks some. Altogether 25,000 to 30,000 clones were found in the sample, and no singletons occur. Sequenced input: peripheral blood mononuclear cells. These receptors came from a human donor with common variable immunodeficiency.

In this sample, this clone turned up many times. The read stops 3 residues short of the end of the CDR3; the missing end is completed from the germline J gene. The genes are TRBV18 and TRBJ2-7; weak D call: TRBD1 (6 bases). V dropped 4 bases and J dropped 3 bases, with 10 bases sitting between them. Germline V gives CDR1 KGHSH, CDR2 LQKENI. There are 13 residues in the CDR3. CDR3 DNA (partial): TGTGCCAGCTCACAGGGGACATACTACGAG. This translates into CASSQGTYYE. The CDR3 in full is CASSQGTYYEQYF.

This clone came up many times. The read halts 3 residues ahead of the CDR3 end, with the missing end drawn from the germline J gene. The chain combines TRBV5-4 with TRBJ1-1; D possibly corresponds to TRBD1 (5 bases). CDR1 is SGHNT and CDR2 is YYREEE in the germline V gene (reference sequence). Trimming took 2 bases from V and 2 from J, leaving 13 bases between them. The CDR3 contains 15 residues. The CDR3 sequence is CASSLGGTSNTEAFF. Partial CDR3 DNA: TGTGCCAGCAGCTTAGGAGGGACTTCTAACACTGAA.

The table lists this clone with a few counts. The read comes to an end 3 residues before the CDR3 does, leaving the germline J gene to fill in the end. The chain joins TRBV2 to TRBJ2-1; 9 nucleotides line up with TRBD1. Germline-derived CDR1 and CDR2 are SNHLY and FYNNEI. CDR3 length: 14 amino acids. The J segment lost 3 bases and the V segment lost 7 bases, leaving 4 bases of the junction unmatched. Incomplete CDR3 DNA: TGTGCCAGCACTAGGGGACAGGGCTACAATGAG. Translated: CASTRGQGYNE. The whole CDR3 protein is CASTRGQGYNEQFF.